The 11 T cell receptor beta chains in this list originate from one sample, sequenced in a study of blood T cell repertoires in COVID-19. The table came from immunoSEQ multiplex PCR; TCRdb's copy has only in-frame clones and leaves some out. Altogether about 190,000 clones are present, approximately 80% being singletons, with the ten largest covering around 12%. The sample was peripheral blood. The receptors originated from a woman in her forties or fifties with acute or convalescent COVID-19.

This chain uses TRBV9 with TRBJ1-2, with D maybe TRBD1 (6 bases). Looked up from germline, CDR1 is SGDLS and CDR2 is YYNGEE. The V end lost 2 bases, the J end lost 5 bases, and 13 bases lay between the germline ends. The CDR3 is made up of 14 amino acids. The DNA for the CDR3 is TGTGCCAGCAGCGTGGACGGGGGGCGGTATGGCTACACCTTC. It yields the protein CASSVDGGRYGYTF.

The V gene is TRBV7-9, the J gene TRBJ1-1, with D uncertain. V lost 4 bases, J lost 9 bases, and 9 bases lay in between. This CDR3 contains 11 residues. Looked up from germline, CDR1 is SEHNR and CDR2 is FQNEAQ (reference sequence). In nucleotides, the CDR3 is TGTGCCAGCAGCTCCAACTTCCAAGCTTTCTTT. Translated, it gives CASSSNFQAFF.

The rearrangement links TRBV27 to TRBJ2-5, with TRBD2 matching over 10 bases. Germline CDR1 and CDR2: MNHEY and SMNVEV (reference sequence). The length of the CDR3 is 15 residues. J gave up 5 bases and V 3 bases, and 6 bases lay outside the gene matches. CDR3 residues: CASSFSGRAPETQYF. In nucleotides, the CDR3 is TGTGCCAGCAGTTTCAGCGGGAGGGCCCCCGAGACCCAGTACTTC.

J is TRBJ2-1 and V is TRBV6-2 or TRBV6-3, with 11 bases fitting TRBD2. Trimming at V came to 4 bases and at J to 0 bases, leaving 8 bases not matched to a gene. The germline V gene has CDR1 MNHEY and CDR2 SVGEGT. CDR3 length: 18 amino acids. The DNA of the CDR3 is TGTGCCAGCAGTTCCTTACGACTAGCGGGGAACTCCTACAATGAGCAGTTCTTC. As protein: CASSSLRLAGNSYNEQFF.

J is TRBJ2-1 and V is TRBV18; 9 nucleotides align to TRBD2. This CDR3 has 16 amino acids. The germline CDR1 and CDR2 sequences are KGHSH and LQKENI. V lost 6 bases to trimming and J lost 6 bases; unmatched junction nucleotides: 12. The chain's CDR3 is CASSQGLAGVGNEQFF. CDR3 nucleotides: TGTGCCAGCTCCCAAGGCTTAGCGGGAGTTGGCAATGAGCAGTTCTTC. Combining the CDR3 with reference TRBV18 and TRBJ2-1 gives the whole variable domain NAGVMQNPRHLVRRRGQEARLRCSPMKGHSHVYWYRQLPEEGLKFMVYLQKENIIDESGMPKERFSAEFPKEGPSILRIQQVVRGDSAAYFCASSQGLAGVGNEQFFGPGTRLTVL.

The chain links TRBV10-2 to TRBJ2-3; 10 nucleotides line up with TRBD2. Germline V gives CDR1 WSHSY, CDR2 SAAADI. This CDR3 comprises 18 residues. Germline trimming cut 4 bases from V and 2 bases from J; bases unmatched to any gene: 12. CDR3 DNA: TGCGCCAGCAGTGGTTCCCAGCGGGGGGGTAAACTCACAGATACGCAGTATTTT. Translating gives CASSGSQRGGKLTDTQYF.

The chain links TRBV29-1 to TRBJ2-3, with 14 nucleotides matching TRBD2. Germline V gene sequence: CDR1 SQVTM, CDR2 ANQGSEA. The J segment lost 5 bases and the V segment lost 6 bases, leaving 4 bases of the junction unmatched. The CDR3 covers 14 residues. CDR3 DNA: TGCAGCGTGGCGACTAGCGGGAGGGAAGATACGCAGTATTTT. Translation: CSVATSGREDTQYF.

The chain links TRBV9 to TRBJ1-4, with D hard to call. The germline V and J ends were trimmed by 1 base and 3 bases, with 10 bases remaining between them. CDR1 is SGDLS, CDR2 YYNGEE, per germline. This CDR3 spans 15 amino acids. CDR3 protein: CASSVSGGSNEKLFF. CDR3 DNA sequence: TGTGCCAGCAGCGTATCAGGTGGATCTAATGAAAAACTGTTTTTT.

The chain couples TRBV10-1 to TRBJ1-5, with no clear D. Germline CDR1 and CDR2: WNHNN and SYGVQD (reference sequence). The CDR3 is made up of 15 amino acids. Trimming removed 6 bases from V and 0 bases from J, with 12 bases in between. CDR3 in DNA: TGCGCCAGCAGACAATCCCATGGTAGCAATCAGCCCCAGCATTTT. Protein product: CASRQSHGSNQPQHF.

CDR3 amino acids: CASSPDRRSPLHF. CDR3 bases: TGTGCCAGCAGCCCGGACAGGAGGTCACCCCTCCACTTT. The chain is built from TRBV14 and TRBJ1-6; 7 bases align to TRBD1. Germline CDR1 and CDR2: SGHDN and FVKESK. Trimming took 4 bases from V and 10 from J; bases not matched to a gene: 4. The CDR3 is 13 amino acids.

In this sample, this clone turned up a few times. The rearrangement uses TRBV9 and TRBJ2-7, with 7 bases fitting TRBD1. Germline V gene data show CDR1 as SGDLS and CDR2 as YYNGEE. After removal of 4 bases from V and 0 bases from J, the junction contained 7 bases not matched to a gene. The CDR3 has 15 amino acids. CDR3 region: CASSPRTGYSYEQYF. CDR3 coding DNA: TGTGCCAGCAGCCCCAGGACAGGCTACTCCTACGAGCAGTACTTC.